Described below is a single T cell receptor beta chain sequence and its context. Its antigen is currently unknown. This specimen belongs to a study of cytomegalovirus exposure and HLA in healthy donors. Study-wide findings and caveats: With further analysis later on, most CMV-associated TCR beta chains appeared HLA-restricted. When presence/absence was analysed, sequencing depth was taken to be roughly uniform across donors. Rarity marked most TCR sequences, yet some public TCRs occurred in many donors.

Vbeta (60) and Jbeta (13) primers were used in the PCR. Using immunoSEQ multiplex PCR, the repertoire was profiled, and TCRdb retains in-frame clones only, with some absent. Of about 190,000 clones detected, roughly 77% appear once; the ten largest clones hold roughly 3.1%. There are 16 residues in the CDR3. Per germline, CDR1 SGHTA and CDR2 FQGTGA. V lost 1 base and J lost 4; bases outside the gene matches: 5. The sequence was obtained from a man aged 35 to 55 in good health and CMV-seropositive. Sequencing was carried out using PBMCs. This sequence joins TRBV7-3 and TRBJ2-1; 9 nucleotides line up with TRBD1. CDR3 sequence reads: CASSLNPTGGYNEQFF. CDR3 bases: TGTGCCAGCAGCTTAAATCCGACAGGGGGGTACAATGAGCAGTTCTTC.